This TCR beta chain was sequenced during a study of T-cell memory formation after mild COVID-19. 5'RACE with constant-segment primers built TCRalpha and TCRbeta cDNA libraries with UMIs. Each CDR3 protein is one row after TCRdb ran MiXCR on the 5' RACE reads. This table has hundreds of thousands of distinct CDR3 sequences, 25% to 30% appearing once. This CDR3 has 14 amino acids. Trimming removed 3 bases at V and 2 bases at J, with 10 bases between. Details on this clonotype: Antigen specificity is unknown.

Findings and caveats of the study: Cross-reactive memory apparently joined, as some responding clones appeared in pre-infection memory. Contracting CD4+ clones were located mainly in CM and EM, and CD8+ clones in EMRA.

The chain has TRBV12-3 or TRBV12-4 and TRBJ2-5; perhaps TRBD1 as D (5 bases). This clonotype was sampled from an adult woman who had mild COVID-19 (a few samples of this study predate the infection). Cell type and time point are not known. Sequenced input: PBMCs or a T cell subset sorted from them (not recorded which). In nucleotides, the CDR3 is TGTGCCAGCAGTTTGTGGGGCTTTCAAGAGACCCAGTACTTC. Protein product: CASSLWGFQETQYF.